Below, 17 T cell receptor beta chains from the same sample are listed, as sequenced in a study of blood T cell repertoires in COVID-19. Clones were read by immunoSEQ multiplex PCR, and TCRdb kept only the in-frame ones, dropping some. This sample has about 87,000 clones, with about four fifths found just once. Sequencing was done on a sample of peripheral blood. The receptors come from a woman aged 70-85 years with acute or convalescent COVID-19.

The V gene is TRBV28, the J gene TRBJ1-5; 8 nucleotides agree with TRBD1. V lost 6 bases and J lost 0; bases outside the gene matches: 1. Germline CDR1 and CDR2: MDHEN and SYDVKM. The CDR3 loop spans 14 amino acids. CDR3 nucleotide sequence: TGTGCCAGCAGGACAGGGGATAGCAATCAGCCCCAGCATTTT. Its translation: CASRTGDSNQPQHF.

V is TRBV28 and J is TRBJ1-1, with unresolved D. V was cut by 2 bases and J by 6 bases, with 10 bases left in between. CDR1 MDHEN and CDR2 SYDVKM come from the germline V gene. The CDR3 extends over 13 amino acids. The CDR3 DNA reads as TGTGCCAGCAGTTTAATGGCAGCGTCTGAAGCTTTCTTT. Protein: CASSLMAASEAFF.

The chain links TRBV28 to TRBJ2-3; no reliable D call. This CDR3 comprises 15 residues. Looked up from germline, CDR1 is MDHEN and CDR2 is SYDVKM. V lost 6 bases, J lost 1 base, and 14 bases lay in between. The CDR3: CASRPVPAGTDTQYF. CDR3 nucleotides: TGTGCCAGCAGACCGGTTCCCGCGGGCACAGATACGCAGTATTTT.

This clone is a singleton in its sample. The V call is TRBV11-2, the J call TRBJ2-5, with 9 bases lining up with TRBD2. Germline V gives CDR1 SGHAT, CDR2 FQNNGV. The CDR3 has 14 amino acids. The ends lost 4 bases at V and 1 base at J; junction bases unmatched: 1. The CDR3 is CASSSGLAQETQYF. The DNA of the CDR3 is TGTGCCAGCAGCTCGGGACTAGCCCAAGAGACCCAGTACTTC. Using reference TRBV11-2 and TRBJ2-5 for the parts outside the CDR3, the full variable domain is EAGVAQSPRYKIIEKRQSVAFWCNPISGHATLYWYQQILGQGPKLLIQFQNNGVVDDSQLPKDRFSAERLKGVDSTLKIQPAKLEDSAVYLCASSSGLAQETQYFGPGTRLLVL.

CDR3 nucleotide sequence: TGCGCCAGCAGTGAGTCTCGGTACCGTACGAATTCACCCCTCCACTTT. This translates into CASSESRYRTNSPLHF. This rearrangement joins TRBV10-2 to TRBJ1-6; D remains ambiguous. From germline, CDR1 is WSHSY and CDR2 SAAADI. Deletions cut 0 bases from V and 7 bases from J, with 13 bases between. The CDR3 covers 16 residues.

The chain is built from TRBV19 and TRBJ1-5; tentatively, D is TRBD1 (5 bases). This CDR3 spans 13 amino acids. Germline CDR1 LNHDA, CDR2 SQIVND (reference sequence). The V end was cut by 11 bases, the J end by 3 bases, with 14 bases between. The CDR3 DNA reads TGTGCCCTAGGGGAAGGGTACAATCAGCCCCAGCATTTT. Residues: CALGEGYNQPQHF.

V is TRBV30 and J is TRBJ1-2; D not resolved. The CDR3 is made up of 13 amino acids. Germline loops: CDR1 GTSNPN, CDR2 SVGIG (reference sequence). V was clipped by 3 bases and J by 4 bases, with 12 bases between them. The chain's CDR3 is CAWRHRALYGYTF. The CDR3, as DNA: TGTGCCTGGAGACACAGAGCCCTCTATGGCTACACCTTC.

The J gene is TRBJ1-4, the V gene TRBV6-5; no clear D. V was cut by 8 bases and J by 5 bases, with 12 bases left in between. Per germline, CDR1 MNHEY and CDR2 SVGAGI. The CDR3 is 13 amino acids. The CDR3 sequence: CASGRGENEKLFF. DNA for the CDR3: TGTGCCAGCGGGCGGGGAGAGAATGAAAAACTGTTTTTT.

The chain carries TRBV5-1 and TRBJ1-1; 8 bases fit TRBD1. Germline trimming cut 4 bases from V and 8 bases from J; bases unmatched to any gene: 13. Per the germline V gene, CDR1 is SGHRS and CDR2 is YFSETQ. The CDR3 loop spans 15 amino acids. The CDR3 DNA is TGCGCCAGCAGCCGCAACCCCTCGACAGGGGAGGAAGCTTTCTTT. The encoded protein is CASSRNPSTGEEAFF.

This chain connects TRBV12-3 or TRBV12-4 to TRBJ2-5; perhaps TRBD1 as D (6 bases). The CDR3 runs to 13 residues. Deletions cut 6 bases from V and 1 base from J, with 9 bases between. The CDR3 DNA sequence: TGTGCCAGCAGCCGGGACACCCAAGAGACCCAGTACTTC. As protein: CASSRDTQETQYF.

This sequence joins TRBV4-1 and TRBJ2-3; D gene ambiguous. CDR1 MGHRA and CDR2 YSYEKL come from the germline V gene. This CDR3 is built from 13 residues. Trimming shortened V by 5 bases and J by 5 bases, and 11 bases separated the two germline ends. This CDR3 is CASSAQPGDTQYF. The CDR3 DNA reads as TGCGCCAGCAGCGCACAACCGGGAGATACGCAGTATTTT.

This clone was picked up a small number of times. This chain connects TRBV5-1 to TRBJ1-1; no clear D gene. This CDR3 has 13 residues. Germline CDR1 reads SGHRS; CDR2 reads YFSETQ. The V gene lost 7 bases and the J gene lost 2 bases, with 12 bases spanning the gap. Written as DNA, the CDR3 is TGCGCCAGCGGACTAGCGATTAACACTGAAGCTTTCTTT. This translates into CASGLAINTEAFF.

The chain recombines TRBV18 with TRBJ1-3, with 9 bases aligning to TRBD1. The CDR3 has 15 residues. Trimming removed 6 bases from V and 2 bases from J; junction bases left unmatched: 5. Germline loops: CDR1 KGHSH, CDR2 LQKENI. CDR3 loop: CASSSGQGTGNTIYF. In DNA form, the CDR3 reads TGTGCCAGCTCCTCGGGACAGGGCACTGGAAACACCATATATTTT.

J is TRBJ1-2 and V is TRBV5-8, with no clear D. CDR3 length equals 17 residues. Germline V lookup: CDR1 SGHTS, CDR2 YDEGEE. Trimming left V 0 bases short and J 4 bases short, with 19 bases between. The CDR3 region has the DNA TGTGCCAGCAGCTTGGTTTATGCGGGTCAAGGTCCCTATGGCTACACCTTC. Protein: CASSLVYAGQGPYGYTF.

The rearrangement links TRBV7-6 to TRBJ1-3; 7 bases map to TRBD1. Germline CDR1 and CDR2: SGHVS and FNYEAQ. J lost 1 base, V lost 6 bases, and 6 bases had no gene match. This CDR3 spans 15 amino acids. CDR3 amino acids: CASSGQAISGNTIYF. The CDR3 nucleotides read TGTGCCAGCAGTGGACAGGCCATTTCTGGAAACACCATATATTTT. The full variable domain, rest sourced from reference TRBV7-6 and TRBJ1-3, is GAGVSQSPRYKVTKRGQDVALRCDPISGHVSLYWYRQALGQGPEFLTYFNYEAQQDKSGLPNDRFSAERPEGSISTLTIQRTEQRDSAMYRCASSGQAISGNTIYFGEGSWLTVV.

This chain joins TRBV7-8 and TRBJ2-2; 11 nucleotides match TRBD1. From germline, CDR1 is SGHVS and CDR2 FQNEAQ. The V gene end was trimmed by 5 bases and the J gene end by 3 bases; junction bases not matched to a gene: 5. The CDR3 is 16 amino acids. CDR3 coding DNA: TGTGCCAGCAGCCCGTCGGGACAGGGGGACACCGGGGAGCTGTTTTTT. It translates to CASSPSGQGDTGELFF. Together with reference TRBV7-8 and TRBJ2-2, the CDR3 gives the full variable domain: GAGVSQSPRYKVAKRGQDVALRCDPISGHVSLFWYQQALGQGPEFLTYFQNEAQLDKSGLPSDRFFAERPEGSVSTLKIQRTQQEDSAVYLCASSPSGQGDTGELFFGEGSRLTVL.

This clone was counted a few times. As DNA, the CDR3 is TGTGCCAGCAGTTTAGGCACGCACGTTTTGCCCCAGCATTTT. This codes for CASSLGTHVLPQHF. The rearrangement uses TRBV28 and TRBJ1-5; D is unresolved. V lost 2 bases, J lost 9 bases, and 14 bases lay in between. Per germline, CDR1 MDHEN and CDR2 SYDVKM. This CDR3 spans 14 amino acids.